These 32 T cell receptor beta chains were sequenced from one sample in a study of TIL therapy for anti-PD-1-resistant metastatic lung cancer. This was the immunoSEQ v3 assay. Measured with immunoSEQ multiplex PCR; TCRdb has only the in-frame clones, and not every one. The sample has more than 35,000 clones, around four fifths seen once. The time point was: pre-treatment sample, taken before nivolumab and TIL therapy. Sequenced here: blood, sampled at baseline. These receptors originate from a person between 30 and 79 years old with non-small cell lung cancer.

This clone was seen more than once but under ten times. V and J are TRBV27 and TRBJ2-2; D is uncertain. The ends were cut back, 6 bases at V and 6 bases at J, with 11 bases in the middle. This CDR3 comprises 13 residues. The germline V gene encodes CDR1 MNHEY and CDR2 SMNVEV (reference sequence). The DNA of the CDR3 is TGTGCCAGCAGATTCGTCTTTGCCGGGGAGCTGTTTTTT. This translates into CASRFVFAGELFF.

V gene TRBV7-9 combines with J gene TRBJ2-3, with a possible D match to TRBD2 (6 bases). The CDR3 consists of 13 residues. V was shortened by 3 bases and J by 4 bases, with 8 bases between the two germline ends. Germline V gene sequence: CDR1 SEHNR, CDR2 FQNEAQ (reference sequence). The CDR3 protein is CASSLRGADTQYF. CDR3 DNA sequence: TGTGCCAGCAGCTTGCGGGGTGCAGATACGCAGTATTTT.

This chain joins TRBV29-1 and TRBJ2-5, with D possibly being TRBD1 (7 bases). The DNA matches TRBJ2-7 better at its end, which makes the J call doubtful. Germline-derived CDR1 and CDR2 are SQVTM and ANQGSEA. The CDR3 consists of 16 residues. The CDR3: CSVAIPQGGSSYEQYF. DNA for the CDR3: TGCAGCGTTGCCATACCCCAGGGGGGAAGCTCCTACGAGCAGTACTTC.

The V and J genes are TRBV15 and TRBJ1-1; D remains unclear. Germline V lookup: CDR1 LNHNV, CDR2 YYDKDF (reference sequence). Trimming stripped 1 base from V and 0 bases from J, with 6 bases between. There are 14 residues in the CDR3. The CDR3 sequence is CATSRGLLNTEAFF. CDR3 DNA sequence: TGTGCCACCAGCAGAGGACTCCTGAACACTGAAGCTTTCTTT.

The chain is built from TRBV5-1 and TRBJ2-6; D not certain. Trimming removed 0 bases from V and 0 bases from J, with 4 bases in between. From germline, CDR1 is SGHRS and CDR2 YFSETQ. This CDR3 is 15 amino acids long. DNA of the CDR3: TGCGCCAGCAGCTTGGGAAACTCTGGGGCCAACGTCCTGACTTTC. This translates into CASSLGNSGANVLTF.

The chain links TRBV10-3 to TRBJ1-1; D possibly corresponds to TRBD1 (6 bases). CDR1 is ENHRY, CDR2 SYGVKD, per germline. Trimming cost V 0 bases and J 9 bases, with 8 bases left between them. The CDR3 runs 12 residues. The CDR3, as DNA: TGTGCCATCAGTGAGTCGGGGGCCCAAGCTTTCTTT. This encodes CAISESGAQAFF.

The table lists this clone with a few counts. This chain connects TRBV28 to TRBJ1-2; 8 nucleotides align to TRBD1. The CDR3 consists of 14 residues. Looked up from germline, CDR1 is MDHEN and CDR2 is SYDVKM. V dropped 4 bases and J dropped 7; count of bases not matched to a gene: 8. The CDR3 DNA reads TGTGCCAGCAGTTCGGACAGGGTGGAGGGTGGCTACACCTTC. It yields the protein CASSSDRVEGGYTF.

The chain combines TRBV7-2 with TRBJ2-3; 9 bases line up with TRBD2. The CDR3 is 15 amino acids. Germline V lookup: CDR1 SGHTA, CDR2 FQGNSA. Germline trimming cut 8 bases from V and 6 bases from J; bases unmatched to any gene: 12. CDR3 loop: CASQWAGGVVDTQYF. The CDR3 region has the DNA TGTGCCAGCCAGTGGGCGGGGGGGGTTGTGGATACGCAGTATTTT.

The rearrangement links TRBV6-6 to TRBJ2-7; 8 bases fit TRBD1. Germline CDR1 reads MNHNY; CDR2 reads SVGAGI (reference sequence). The CDR3 contains 16 residues. Trimming at V came to 2 bases and at J to 0 bases, leaving 6 bases not matched to a gene. DNA of the CDR3: TGTGCCAGCAGTTACCAGCAGGGGGCCGTCTCCTACGAGCAGTACTTC. It is translated as CASSYQQGAVSYEQYF.

The chain is built from TRBV25-1 and TRBJ2-5, with 7 positions matching TRBD2. The junction had 6 bases not matched to a gene; V was cut back by 6 bases and J by 2 bases. The germline gives CDR1 MGHDK, CDR2 SYGVNS. The CDR3 sequence is 14 residues long. CDR3 residues: CASSLSLAQETQYF. The CDR3 DNA reads as TGTGCCAGCAGCCTCTCACTAGCGCAAGAGACCCAGTACTTC.

The chain combines TRBV7-2 with TRBJ2-7, with 8 bases fitting TRBD1. Trimming cost V 2 bases and J 2 bases; bases outside gene matches: 2. The germline CDR1 and CDR2 sequences are SGHTA and FQGNSA. This CDR3 has 14 amino acids. The CDR3 DNA reads TGTGCCAGCAGCTTATCGGGACAGGCCTACGAGCAGTACTTC. It encodes CASSLSGQAYEQYF. The variable domain in full, completed from reference TRBV7-2 and TRBJ2-7, reads GAGVSQSPSNKVTEKGKDVELRCDPISGHTALYWYRQSLGQGLEFLIYFQGNSAPDKSGLPSDRFSAERTGGSVSTLTIQRTQQEDSAVYLCASSLSGQAYEQYFGPGTRLTVT.

This clone was detected once. The J gene is TRBJ2-3, the V gene TRBV4-3; maybe TRBD2 (7 bases). The CDR3 extends over 18 amino acids. CDR1 is LGHNA and CDR2 is YSLEER in the germline V gene. Trimming pared 2 bases from V and 1 base from J, leaving 19 bases between. The CDR3 nucleotides are TGCGCCAGCAGCCAATCTACTCTAGGGGGGGGGCGCACAGATACGCAGTATTTT. Encoded protein: CASSQSTLGGGRTDTQYF.

J is TRBJ2-7 and V is TRBV9, with D tentatively TRBD1 (5 bases). The CDR3 consists of 15 residues. V was trimmed by 4 bases and J by 0 bases, leaving 14 bases between them. Germline V gene sequence: CDR1 SGDLS, CDR2 YYNGEE. The CDR3 loop reads CASSRDRFSSYEQYF. CDR3 DNA sequence: TGTGCCAGCAGCCGTGACAGATTTAGCTCCTACGAGCAGTACTTC.

The J gene is TRBJ2-7, the V gene TRBV28; 10 bases agree with TRBD1. V shed 6 bases and J 4 bases; nucleotides not matched to a gene: 12. The CDR3 covers 16 residues. CDR1 is MDHEN, CDR2 SYDVKM, per germline. The CDR3 reads CASSPIPDRGEYEQYF. The CDR3 DNA reads TGTGCCAGCAGCCCTATCCCGGACAGGGGGGAGTACGAGCAGTACTTC.

This clone showed up just once. The chain is built from TRBV7-9 and TRBJ2-7; the D gene is possibly TRBD1 (7 bases). Trimming took 5 bases from V and 3 from J, leaving 14 bases between them. This CDR3 spans 14 amino acids. Germline CDR1 is SEHNR and CDR2 is FQNEAQ (reference sequence). CDR3 protein: CASSDRQGGYEQYF. The CDR3 bases are TGTGCCAGCAGCGACCGACAGGGAGGCTACGAGCAGTACTTC.

Only a few counts were recorded for this clone. V usage is TRBV5-6 and J usage is TRBJ1-5, with a weak D call TRBD1 (5 bases). This CDR3 contains 17 residues. Trimming took 3 bases from V and 0 from J, leaving 16 bases between them. Germline assignment: CDR1 SGHDT and CDR2 YYEEEE. In DNA, the CDR3 is TGTGCCAGCAGCTCGTTACGGGACGGCTATAGCAATCAGCCCCAGCATTTT. Its translation is CASSSLRDGYSNQPQHF.

This CDR3 is CASKMGSTGNTIYF. The CDR3 bases are TGTGCCAGCAAAATGGGGTCGACGGGAAACACCATATATTTT. This sequence joins TRBV7-6 and TRBJ1-3; D gene uncertain. This CDR3 has 14 amino acids. V lost 7 bases and J 4 bases, leaving 14 bases between the germline ends. From germline, CDR1 is SGHVS and CDR2 FNYEAQ.

The CDR3 nucleotides are TGCAGCGTTGGGGACAGGGGAGGGACCGGGGAGCTGTTTTTT. It is translated as CSVGDRGGTGELFF. The chain uses TRBV29-1 and TRBJ2-2, with 10 bases identical to TRBD1. The CDR3 contains 14 residues. Looked up from germline, CDR1 is SQVTM and CDR2 is ANQGSEA. The J segment lost 5 bases and the V segment lost 4 bases, leaving 4 bases of the junction unmatched.

In this sample, this clone turned up a few times. This chain joins TRBV27 and TRBJ2-7; D gene uncertain. The germline V gene has CDR1 MNHEY and CDR2 SMNVEV (reference sequence). Trimming removed 4 bases at V and 2 bases at J, with 0 bases between. The CDR3 sequence is 10 residues long. CDR3 in amino acids: CASSSYEQYF. CDR3 bases: TGTGCCAGCAGTTCCTACGAGCAGTACTTC.

The chain joins TRBV28 to TRBJ1-2; no definite D call. Germline V CDR1 and CDR2: MDHEN, SYDVKM. V lost 3 bases, J lost 0 bases, and 11 bases lay in between. The CDR3 length is 15 residues. The CDR3, as DNA: TGTGCCAGCAGTTTGACAACCATGGCTAACTATGGCTACACCTTC. It specifies CASSLTTMANYGYTF.

The J gene is TRBJ1-2, the V gene TRBV5-4; 8 nucleotides align to TRBD1. CDR1 SGHNT and CDR2 YYREEE come from the germline V gene (reference sequence). CDR3 length: 13 residues. The trim removed 0 bases at V and 7 bases at J, leaving 2 bases unmatched. The CDR3 DNA follows: TGTGCCAGCAGCTTGGGACAGGGGTTTGGCTACACCTTC. Translating it yields CASSLGQGFGYTF.

This clone has only one observation. This chain joins TRBV9 and TRBJ2-2, with 9 positions matching TRBD2. V lost 0 bases, J lost 3 bases, and 0 bases stayed unmatched. This CDR3 has 15 amino acids. CDR1 is SGDLS, CDR2 YYNGEE, per germline. CDR3 region: CASSVERGDTGELFF. Here the CDR3 DNA reads TGTGCCAGCAGCGTAGAGCGGGGGGACACCGGGGAGCTGTTTTTT. Full variable domain (remainder filled in from reference TRBV9 and TRBJ2-2): DSGVTQTPKHLITATGQRVTLRCSPRSGDLSVYWYQQSLDQGLQFLIQYYNGEERAKGNILERFSAQQFPDLHSELNLSSLELGDSALYFCASSVERGDTGELFFGEGSRLTVL.

This clone showed up just a few times. The CDR3 nucleotides read TGTGCCAGCAGTTACTCCATCCAGACGGCTGAAGCTTTCTTT. This sequence encodes CASSYSIQTAEAFF. The V gene is TRBV6-5, the J gene TRBJ1-1; no definite D call. CDR3 length equals 14 residues. Trimming cost V 0 bases and J 6 bases, with 11 bases left between them. The germline CDR1 and CDR2 sequences are MNHEY and SVGAGI.

The gene calls are TRBV28 and TRBJ1-2; D gene uncertain. Trimming cost V 7 bases and J 4 bases, with 10 bases left between them. The CDR3 totals 12 residues. CDR1 and CDR2 (germline): MDHEN, SYDVKM. The CDR3 bases are TGTGCCAGCACCCTAAGAGGCTATGGCTACACCTTC. It translates to CASTLRGYGYTF.

The chain couples TRBV7-3 to TRBJ2-7; 12 bases are a match to TRBD2. V shed 2 bases and J 7 bases; nucleotides not matched to a gene: 6. The CDR3 is 15 amino acids. Per germline, CDR1 SGHTA and CDR2 FQGTGA. In DNA, the CDR3 is TGTGCCAGCAGCTTAGGGACTAGCGGGCGTCGGGAGCAGTACTTC. This gives the protein CASSLGTSGRREQYF.

The J gene is TRBJ1-1, the V gene TRBV7-2, with TRBD1 matching 8 bases. After removal of 5 bases from V and 0 bases from J, the junction contained 5 bases not matched to a gene. CDR1 is SGHTA and CDR2 is FQGNSA in the germline V gene. The CDR3 is made up of 15 amino acids. The CDR3 DNA follows: TGTGCCAGCAGCCGTCAGGGGGCCTTGAACACTGAAGCTTTCTTT. Translating it yields CASSRQGALNTEAFF.

This clone was counted between two and nine times. The chain joins TRBV5-4 to TRBJ1-1, with no clear D. Germline CDR1 is SGHNT and CDR2 is YYREEE (reference sequence). The ends were cut back, 4 bases at V and 2 bases at J, with 9 bases in the middle. CDR3 size: 13 residues. Here the CDR3 DNA reads TGTGCCAGCAGCGCGACGGTAAACACTGAAGCTTTCTTT. Its translation is CASSATVNTEAFF.

The gene calls are TRBV2 and TRBJ2-2, with D possibly called TRBD1 or TRBD2 (5 bases each). V was shortened by 1 base and J by 4 bases, with 19 bases between the two germline ends. This CDR3 is 18 amino acids long. Looked up from germline, CDR1 is SNHLY and CDR2 is FYNNEI. The CDR3 DNA reads TGTGCCAGCAGTGAAGAGCCTGGGGCCAGGGACGGCACCGGGGAGCTGTTTTTT. Its translation: CASSEEPGARDGTGELFF.

This clone was recorded only once. Other DNA sequences in this sample translate to the same CDR3. The J gene is TRBJ2-1, the V gene TRBV2, with 11 bases identical to TRBD1. Germline V gene data show CDR1 as SNHLY and CDR2 as FYNNEI. The CDR3 is made up of 15 amino acids. Losses at the gene ends were 6 bases for V and 6 bases for J; bases not matched to a gene: 7. The chain's CDR3 is CASSPGQGARNEQFF. As DNA, the CDR3 is TGTGCCAGCAGCCCCGGACAGGGGGCGCGCAATGAGCAGTTCTTC.

The DNA for the CDR3 is TGTGCCAGCAGCCCCCACGCCTTATCGAACACTGAAGCTTTCTTT. This gives the protein CASSPHALSNTEAFF. The rearrangement joins TRBV9 to TRBJ1-1; D remains ambiguous. The CDR3 loop spans 15 amino acids. Trimming removed 4 bases at V and 1 base at J, with 14 bases between. Germline CDR1 is SGDLS and CDR2 is YYNGEE.

This clone was found a few times. J is TRBJ1-2 and V is TRBV10-3; TRBD1 aligns across 10 bases. J gave up 4 bases and V 6 bases, and 5 bases lay outside the gene matches. Per germline, CDR1 ENHRY and CDR2 SYGVKD. There are 14 residues in the CDR3. The CDR3, as DNA: TGTGCCATCAGCAGACAGGGGGCCGGCTATGGCTACACCTTC. The encoded protein is CAISRQGAGYGYTF.

This rearrangement joins TRBV30 to TRBJ1-2; 7 nucleotides line up with TRBD1. V lost 5 bases and J lost 8; bases outside the gene matches: 11. The germline V gene encodes CDR1 GTSNPN and CDR2 SVGIG (reference sequence). This CDR3 has 13 amino acids. CDR3: CAWSRAGGDGYTF. CDR3 sequence (DNA): TGTGCCTGGTCCAGGGCAGGGGGAGACGGCTACACCTTC.